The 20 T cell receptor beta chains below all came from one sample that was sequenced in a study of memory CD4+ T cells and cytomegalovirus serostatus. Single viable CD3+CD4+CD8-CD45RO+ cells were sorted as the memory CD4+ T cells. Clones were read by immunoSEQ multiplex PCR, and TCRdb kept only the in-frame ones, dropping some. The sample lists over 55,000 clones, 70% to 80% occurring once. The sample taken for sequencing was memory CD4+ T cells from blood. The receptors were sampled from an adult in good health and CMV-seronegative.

The CDR3 DNA reads TGTGCCACTGAGGTGGGCCCAGTCAATCCGAACACCGGGGAGCTGTTTTTT. As protein: CATEVGPVNPNTGELFF. V gene TRBV21-1 combines with J gene TRBJ2-2. TRBV21-1 is a pseudogene. The CDR3 covers 17 residues.

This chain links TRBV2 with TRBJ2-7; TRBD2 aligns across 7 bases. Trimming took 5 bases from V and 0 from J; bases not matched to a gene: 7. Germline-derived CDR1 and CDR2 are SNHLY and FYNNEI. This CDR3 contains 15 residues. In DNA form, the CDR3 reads TGTGCCAGCAGTCCCGGGGGGTCCCTCTCCTACGAGCAGTACTTC. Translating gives CASSPGGSLSYEQYF.

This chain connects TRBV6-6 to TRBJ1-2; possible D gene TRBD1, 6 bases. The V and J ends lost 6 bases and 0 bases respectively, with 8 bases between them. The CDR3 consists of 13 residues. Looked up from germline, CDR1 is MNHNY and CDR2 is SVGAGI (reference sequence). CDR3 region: CASRGQSNYGYTF. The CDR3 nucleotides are TGTGCCAGCAGAGGACAGTCTAACTATGGCTACACCTTC.

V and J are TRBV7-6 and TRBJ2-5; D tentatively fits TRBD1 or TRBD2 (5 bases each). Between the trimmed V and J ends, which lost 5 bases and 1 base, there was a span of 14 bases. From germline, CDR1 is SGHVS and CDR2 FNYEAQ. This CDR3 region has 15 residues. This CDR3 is CASSPLPGPQETQYF. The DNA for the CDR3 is TGTGCCAGCAGCCCCCTTCCGGGACCCCAAGAGACCCAGTACTTC.

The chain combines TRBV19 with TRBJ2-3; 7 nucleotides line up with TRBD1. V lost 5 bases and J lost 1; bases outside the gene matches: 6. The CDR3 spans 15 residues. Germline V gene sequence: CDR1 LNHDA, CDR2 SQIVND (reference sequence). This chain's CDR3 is CASSVDRVRTDTQYF. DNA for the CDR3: TGTGCCAGTAGTGTCGACAGGGTTCGCACAGATACGCAGTATTTT.

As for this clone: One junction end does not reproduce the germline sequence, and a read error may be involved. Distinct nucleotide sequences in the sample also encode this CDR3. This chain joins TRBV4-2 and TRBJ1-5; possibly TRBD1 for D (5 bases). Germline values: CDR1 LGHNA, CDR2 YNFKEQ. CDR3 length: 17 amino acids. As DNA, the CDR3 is TGTGCCAGCAGTCAAGGAACAGACCCCAGGGGCAATCAGCCCCAGCATTTT. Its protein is CASSQGTDPRGNQPQHF.

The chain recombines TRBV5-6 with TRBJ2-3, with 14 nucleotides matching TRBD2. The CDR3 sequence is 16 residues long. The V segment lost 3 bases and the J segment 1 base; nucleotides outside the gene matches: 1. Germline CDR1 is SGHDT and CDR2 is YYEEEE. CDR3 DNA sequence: TGTGCCAGCAGCTGGGGACTAGCGGGGGGCACAGATACGCAGTATTTT. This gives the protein CASSWGLAGGTDTQYF.

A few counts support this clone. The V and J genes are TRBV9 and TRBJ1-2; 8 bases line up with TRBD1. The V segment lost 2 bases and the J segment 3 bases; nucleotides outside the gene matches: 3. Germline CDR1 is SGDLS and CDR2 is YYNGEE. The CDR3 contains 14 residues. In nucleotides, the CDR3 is TGTGCCAGCAGCGTGGCGGACAGGGACTATGGCTACACCTTC. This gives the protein CASSVADRDYGYTF.

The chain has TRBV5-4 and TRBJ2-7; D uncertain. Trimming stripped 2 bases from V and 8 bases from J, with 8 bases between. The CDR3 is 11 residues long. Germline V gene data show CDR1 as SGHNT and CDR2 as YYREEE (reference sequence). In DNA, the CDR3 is TGTGCCAGCAGCTTCGGCCGAAAGCAGTACTTC. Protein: CASSFGRKQYF.

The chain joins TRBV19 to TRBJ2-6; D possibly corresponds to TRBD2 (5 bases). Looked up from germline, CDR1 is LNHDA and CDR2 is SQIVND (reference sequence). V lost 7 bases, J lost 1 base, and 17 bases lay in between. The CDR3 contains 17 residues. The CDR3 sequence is CASTHRERFSGANVLTF. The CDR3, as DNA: TGTGCCAGTACCCACCGGGAACGTTTTTCTGGGGCCAACGTCCTGACTTTC.

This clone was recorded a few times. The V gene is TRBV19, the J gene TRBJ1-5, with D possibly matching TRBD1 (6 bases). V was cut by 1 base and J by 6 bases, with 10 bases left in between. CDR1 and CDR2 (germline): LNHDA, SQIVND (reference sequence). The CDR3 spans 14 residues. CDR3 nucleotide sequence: TGTGCCAGTAGTATAGCCGCCAGGGGTCAGCCCCAGCATTTT. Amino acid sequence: CASSIAARGQPQHF.

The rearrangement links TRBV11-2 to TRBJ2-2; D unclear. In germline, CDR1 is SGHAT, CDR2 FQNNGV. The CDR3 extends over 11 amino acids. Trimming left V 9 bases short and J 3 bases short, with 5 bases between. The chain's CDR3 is CASQDTGELFF. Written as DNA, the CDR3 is TGTGCCAGTCAGGACACCGGGGAGCTGTTTTTT.

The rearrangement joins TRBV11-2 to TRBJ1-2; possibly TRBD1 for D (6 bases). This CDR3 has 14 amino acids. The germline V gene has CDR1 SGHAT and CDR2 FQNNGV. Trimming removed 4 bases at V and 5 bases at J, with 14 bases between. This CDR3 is CASSSAPTGYGYTF. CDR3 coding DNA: TGTGCCAGCAGCTCTGCGCCGACAGGATATGGCTACACCTTC.

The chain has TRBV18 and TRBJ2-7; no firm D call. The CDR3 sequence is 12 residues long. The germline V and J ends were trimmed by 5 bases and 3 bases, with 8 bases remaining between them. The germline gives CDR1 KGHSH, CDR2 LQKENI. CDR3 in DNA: TGTGCCAGCTCAAAAAAAGGCTACGAGCAGTACTTC. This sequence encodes CASSKKGYEQYF.

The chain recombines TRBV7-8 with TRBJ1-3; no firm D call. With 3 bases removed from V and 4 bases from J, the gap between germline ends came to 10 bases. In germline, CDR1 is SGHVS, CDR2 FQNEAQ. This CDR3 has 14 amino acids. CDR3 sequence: CASSFLVGGNTIYF. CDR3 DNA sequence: TGTGCCAGCAGCTTTTTAGTGGGCGGAAACACCATATATTTT.

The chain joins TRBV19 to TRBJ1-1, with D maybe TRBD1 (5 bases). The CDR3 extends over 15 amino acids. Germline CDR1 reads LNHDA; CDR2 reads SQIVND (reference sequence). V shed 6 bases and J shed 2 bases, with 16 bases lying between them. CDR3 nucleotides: TGTGCCAGTAGGGGGGACCGGACTGCTAACACTGAAGCTTTCTTT. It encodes CASRGDRTANTEAFF.

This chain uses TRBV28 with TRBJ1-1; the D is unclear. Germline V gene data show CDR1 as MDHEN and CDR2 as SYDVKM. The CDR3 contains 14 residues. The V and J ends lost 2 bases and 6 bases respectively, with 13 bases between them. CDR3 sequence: CASSLGLSTAEAFF. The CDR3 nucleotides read TGTGCCAGCAGTTTAGGATTGTCTACCGCTGAAGCTTTCTTT.

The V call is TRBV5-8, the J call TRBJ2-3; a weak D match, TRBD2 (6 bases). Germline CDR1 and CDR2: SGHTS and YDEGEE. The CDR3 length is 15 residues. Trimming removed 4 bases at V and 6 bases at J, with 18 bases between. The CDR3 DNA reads TGTGCCAGCAGCCTGGGACCTAGCGAAGGGGATACGCAGTATTTT. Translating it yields CASSLGPSEGDTQYF.

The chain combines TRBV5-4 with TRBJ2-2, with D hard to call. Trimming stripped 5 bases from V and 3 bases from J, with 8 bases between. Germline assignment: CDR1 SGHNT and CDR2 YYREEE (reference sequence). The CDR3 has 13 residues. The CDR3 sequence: CASRVIDTGELFF. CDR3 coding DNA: TGTGCCAGCAGGGTGATAGACACCGGGGAGCTGTTTTTT.

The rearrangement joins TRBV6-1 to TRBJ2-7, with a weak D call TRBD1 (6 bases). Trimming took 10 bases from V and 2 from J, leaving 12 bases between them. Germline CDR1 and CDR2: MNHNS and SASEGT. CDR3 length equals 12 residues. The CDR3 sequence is CATQGTTYEQYF. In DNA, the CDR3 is TGTGCCACTCAGGGGACGACCTACGAGCAGTACTTC.